This T cell receptor (beta chain) is from a study of OX40 agonist ivuxolimab in advanced cancers. V shed 2 bases and J shed 4 bases, with 5 bases lying between them. CDR1 SGHDN and CDR2 FVKESK come from the germline V gene. The CDR3 is 12 residues long. TCRdb keeps only in-frame clones here, not all; method: immunoSEQ multiplex PCR. The sample contains approximately 70,000 clones, just over 85% of which appear only once. The sample was CD4+ or CD8+ T cells sorted from blood, taken in a trial of the OX40 agonist ivuxolimab. The TCR comes from an adult with an advanced solid tumor such as melanoma, head and neck, liver or kidney cancer. This chain links TRBV14 with TRBJ2-5, with D unclear. The CDR3, as DNA: TGTGCCAGCAGCCAAAGACGAGAGACCCAGTACTTC. This translates into CASSQRRETQYF.